These T cell receptor beta chains were read from a single sample in a study of T cell responses to AZD1222 COVID-19 vaccine. The protocol was immunoSEQ multiplex PCR, while the TCRdb copy is restricted to in-frame clones and leaves out a portion. The repertoire holds about 45,000 clones, with 70% to 90% as singletons. The sample consisted of peripheral blood, taken 28 days after the second AZD1222 dose. The source of these receptors is an adult who received the AZD1222 COVID-19 vaccine. The CDR3 runs from the conserved cysteine through the conserved F or W. D genes are given only for firm matches. Expanded clones get a size class; other rows say once, few or many, or leave the size out.

j_gene	d_gene	v_gene	abundance	CDR3aa	CDR3nt
TRBJ2-1	TRBD2	TRBV12-3/TRBV12-4	-	CASGTSGYNEQFF	TGTGCCAGCGGGACTAGCGGATACAATGAGCAGTTCTTC
TRBJ2-1	TRBD1	TRBV11-3	once	CASAGDRDRGPDEQFF	TGTGCCAGCGCCGGAGACCGGGACAGGGGTCCGGATGAGCAGTTCTTC
TRBJ1-2	-	TRBV28	-	CASSLTISVLRNYGYTF	TGTGCCAGCAGCTTGACTATTTCGGTCTTGCGGAACTATGGCTACACCTTC
TRBJ2-3	-	TRBV11-2	-	CASSPHPPDTQYF	TGTGCCAGCAGCCCCCACCCGCCAGATACGCAGTATTTT
TRBJ1-5	-	TRBV5-5	-	CASSLGGAGSNQPQHF	TGTGCCAGCAGCTTGGGAGGGGCGGGGAGCAATCAGCCCCAGCATTTT
TRBJ1-2	-	TRBV6-5	-	CASSYSGRMRGYTF	TGTGCCAGCAGTTACTCAGGGAGAATGCGCGGCTACACCTTC
TRBJ2-1	TRBD2	TRBV4-1	-	CASSQGTSGRDEQFF	TGCGCCAGCAGCCAAGGTACTAGCGGGAGAGATGAGCAGTTCTTC
TRBJ2-2	-	TRBV11-3	-	CASSFSGTQTGELFF	TGTGCCAGCAGCTTCTCGGGCACCCAAACCGGGGAGCTGTTTTTT
TRBJ2-7	-	TRBV18	-	CASSPGDYGEQYF	TGTGCCAGCTCACCGGGAGACTATGGCGAGCAGTACTTC
TRBJ2-1	-	TRBV19	-	CASSIGYGPTEQFF	TGTGCCAGTAGTATAGGTTACGGGCCCACTGAGCAGTTCTTC
TRBJ1-2	TRBD1	TRBV19	once	CASSIYRGSYGYTF	TGTGCCAGTAGTATCTACAGGGGGAGCTATGGCTACACCTTC
TRBJ2-2	-	TRBV19	few	CASSIDGSLAGELFF	TGTGCCAGTAGTATAGATGGCAGTTTGGCCGGGGAGCTGTTTTTT
TRBJ1-3	-	TRBV28	-	CASRHQGGGNTIYF	TGTGCCAGCAGGCACCAGGGAGGAGGAAACACCATATATTTT
TRBJ1-4	-	TRBV5-1	-	CASSLADGGAVNEKLFF	TGCGCCAGCAGCTTGGCCGATGGGGGAGCCGTTAATGAAAAACTGTTTTTT
TRBJ1-2	-	TRBV6-1	-	CASSEVGPGYTF	TGTGCCAGCAGTGAAGTGGGGCCGGGCTACACCTTC
TRBJ1-3	-	TRBV28	-	CASSLDGNTIYF	TGTGCCAGCAGTTTGGACGGAAACACCATATATTTT
TRBJ1-1	-	TRBV11-2	-	CASRGPGDMNTEAFF	TGTGCCAGCAGGGGCCCGGGGGACATGAACACTGAAGCTTTCTTT
TRBJ1-2	-	TRBV7-2	-	CASSRTVTYGYTF	TGTGCCAGCAGCCGAACAGTTACCTATGGCTACACCTTC
TRBJ1-6	-	TRBV3-1/TRBV3-2	-	CATSYRSSYNSPLHF	TGTGCCACGTCATACCGGAGCTCCTATAATTCACCCCTCCACTTT
TRBJ1-1	TRBD1	TRBV9	-	CASSVEDRPRTEAFF	TGTGCCAGCAGCGTTGAGGACAGGCCGCGCACTGAAGCTTTCTTT
TRBJ2-7	TRBD2	TRBV2	-	CASSGRTSYLYEQYF	TGTGCCAGCAGTGGCCGGACTAGCTATCTCTACGAGCAGTACTTC
TRBJ2-1	-	TRBV6-1	-	CASSEDFYNEQFF	TGTGCCAGCAGTGAGGACTTCTACAATGAGCAGTTCTTC
TRBJ1-1	-	TRBV18	-	CASSPLAGGMNTEAFF	TGTGCCAGCTCACCATTGGCGGGGGGCATGAACACTGAAGCTTTCTTT
TRBJ2-1	-	TRBV19	-	CASSRWEGGNNEQFF	TGTGCCAGTAGTCGGTGGGAGGGGGGGAATAATGAGCAGTTCTTC
TRBJ2-7	-	TRBV4-3	-	CASSQVVGAGFYEQYF	TGCGCCAGCAGCCAAGTCGTGGGGGCGGGTTTCTACGAGCAGTACTTC
TRBJ2-5	-	TRBV2	-	CASSLYGSQETQYF	TGTGCCAGCAGTTTGTACGGCAGTCAAGAGACCCAGTACTTC
TRBJ1-1	-	TRBV7-9	-	CAIRQALLTEAFF	TGTGCCATTAGACAGGCATTATTGACTGAAGCTTTCTTT